This T cell receptor (beta chain) was sequenced in a study of molecular identifiers for immune sequencing clone quantification. Study-wide results and limits: Over 99% of CMV-specific effector molecules, but under 1% of naive ones, were in clones above 20 copies.

In this sample, this clonotype turned up many times. Antigen specificity is unknown. CDR1 SEHNR and CDR2 FQNEAQ come from the germline V gene (reference sequence). V lost 1 base, J lost 9 bases, and 19 bases lay in between. This CDR3 region has 16 residues. TCRdb independently ran MiXCR on the PCR reads; one entry per CDR3 protein. The table shows about 640,000 distinct CDR3 sequences, with 20% occurring only once. Sequenced input: naive CD8+ T cells from blood, with Jurkat cell RNA spiked in. Subset denoted: FACS-sorted CD8+CD4-CCR7+CD45RA+ naive T cells. The receptor comes from a human donor in good health. Some libraries in this study had Jurkat cell RNA spiked in. The J gene is TRBJ2-1, the V gene TRBV7-9, with a weak D call TRBD1 (5 bases). The CDR3 reads CASSLGLVVSRGEQFF. The CDR3 DNA sequence: TGTGCCAGCAGCTTAGGCCTAGTAGTTTCTAGGGGTGAGCAGTTCTTC.